This passage covers 26 T cell receptor beta chains from one sample sequenced in a study of T cell responses to AZD1222 COVID-19 vaccine. Generated by immunoSEQ multiplex PCR, the TCRdb table keeps only in-frame clones and is missing some. The sample has roughly 86,000 clones, approximately 90% seen once. Here the sequenced sample was peripheral blood, taken on day 0 of AZD1222 vaccination. All receptors derive from an adult in good health.

The chain combines TRBV7-9 with TRBJ2-3, with 7 bases identical to TRBD2. The germline gives CDR1 SEHNR, CDR2 FQNEAQ (reference sequence). Trimming removed 4 bases from V and 2 bases from J; junction bases left unmatched: 9. The length of the CDR3 is 16 residues. The CDR3: CASSWASGRPTDTQYF. The CDR3 DNA sequence: TGTGCCAGCAGCTGGGCTAGCGGCCGGCCCACAGATACGCAGTATTTT.

This chain joins TRBV5-6 and TRBJ1-6, with D perhaps TRBD1 (5 bases). V was shortened by 0 bases and J by 6 bases, with 10 bases between the two germline ends. The V gene's germline CDR1 is SGHDT and CDR2 YYEEEE. The length of the CDR3 is 15 residues. CDR3 sequence: CASSLAGTGNSPLHF. The DNA for the CDR3 is TGTGCCAGCAGCTTGGCAGGGACGGGTAATTCACCCCTCCACTTT.

The chain combines TRBV6-5 with TRBJ1-4; D not certain. The germline CDR1 and CDR2 sequences are MNHEY and SVGAGI. V lost 0 bases and J lost 7, with 9 bases in between. The CDR3 has 14 residues. The CDR3 loop is CASSYSPGREKLFF. In DNA, the CDR3 is TGTGCCAGCAGTTACTCGCCAGGTCGTGAAAAACTGTTTTTT.

This chain links TRBV4-2 with TRBJ1-1; D is uncertain. The CDR3 extends over 12 amino acids. The V end was cut by 4 bases, the J end by 6 bases, with 9 bases between. Germline CDR1 reads LGHNA; CDR2 reads YNFKEQ. CDR3 sequence: CASSPSDAEAFF. The CDR3 bases are TGTGCCAGCAGCCCATCAGACGCTGAAGCTTTCTTT.

This clone was recorded once. V is TRBV28 and J is TRBJ2-1; possible D gene TRBD1, 5 bases. CDR3 length equals 11 residues. Germline loops: CDR1 MDHEN, CDR2 SYDVKM. Between the trimmed V and J ends, which lost 10 bases and 5 bases, there was a span of 9 bases. CDR3 protein: CAIGQNNEQFF. The CDR3 bases are TGTGCCATCGGACAAAACAATGAGCAGTTCTTC. The complete variable domain, with remaining parts taken from reference TRBV28 and TRBJ2-1, reads DVKVTQSSRYLVKRTGEKVFLECVQDMDHENMFWYRQDPGLGLRLIYFSYDVKMKEKGDIPEGYSVSREKKERFSLILESASTNQTSMYLCAIGQNNEQFFGPGTRLTVL.

The J gene is TRBJ1-6, the V gene TRBV28; 8 bases match TRBD1. The J segment lost 6 bases and the V segment lost 5 bases, leaving 3 bases of the junction unmatched. Per germline, CDR1 MDHEN and CDR2 SYDVKM. The length of the CDR3 is 14 residues. The CDR3 reads CASSQGQGNSPLHF. The DNA for the CDR3 is TGTGCCAGCAGTCAAGGACAGGGTAATTCACCCCTCCACTTT.

This chain connects TRBV6-4 to TRBJ2-2; D is unresolved. V shed 3 bases and J shed 6 bases, with 11 bases lying between them. Germline V lookup: CDR1 MRHNA, CDR2 SNTAGT. The length of the CDR3 is 14 residues. In DNA form, the CDR3 reads TGTGCCAGCAGTGATAACACCCTCCCCGGGGAGCTGTTTTTT. This sequence encodes CASSDNTLPGELFF.

J is TRBJ2-1 and V is TRBV3-1 (or the pseudogene TRBV3-2), with a possible D match to TRBD1 (5 bases). The CDR3 contains 14 residues. Germline lookup yields CDR1 LGHDT and CDR2 YNNKEL (reference sequence). V was trimmed by 5 bases and J by 3 bases, leaving 11 bases between them. DNA for the CDR3: TGTGCCAGCAGCACCCGACAGTACTACAATGAGCAGTTCTTC. Translating gives CASSTRQYYNEQFF.

The CDR3 here is CASTYSGRVQETQYF. CDR3 coding DNA: TGTGCCAGTACCTATAGCGGGAGGGTACAAGAGACCCAGTACTTC. The J gene is TRBJ2-5, the V gene TRBV9; 11 nucleotides align to TRBD2. The V gene's germline CDR1 is SGDLS and CDR2 YYNGEE. This CDR3 has 15 amino acids. The trim removed 8 bases at V and 2 bases at J, leaving 8 bases unmatched. Full variable domain (missing parts from reference TRBV9 and TRBJ2-5): DSGVTQTPKHLITATGQRVTLRCSPRSGDLSVYWYQQSLDQGLQFLIQYYNGEERAKGNILERFSAQQFPDLHSELNLSSLELGDSALYFCASTYSGRVQETQYFGPGTRLLVL.

V and J are TRBV6-2 or TRBV6-3 and TRBJ2-1; D is uncertain. The CDR3 contains 13 residues. V gave up 1 base and J gave up 14 bases, with 15 bases separating them. Germline V gives CDR1 MNHEY, CDR2 SVGEGT. This CDR3 reads CASSYYRAPVEFF. The CDR3 DNA sequence: TGTGCCAGCAGTTACTATCGGGCCCCGGTTGAGTTCTTC.

This clone was counted a single time. V is TRBV29-1 and J is TRBJ2-1; 9 positions agree with TRBD2. The V gene end was trimmed by 8 bases and the J gene end by 0 bases; junction bases not matched to a gene: 8. CDR1 and CDR2 (germline): SQVTM, ANQGSEA. There are 15 residues in the CDR3. The CDR3 DNA reads TGCAGCTACGCTAGCGGGGCCAGCTCCTACAATGAGCAGTTCTTC. It is translated as CSYASGASSYNEQFF.

This chain uses TRBV6-2 or TRBV6-3 with TRBJ2-3, with TRBD2 matching over 10 bases. The junction had 9 bases not matched to a gene; V was cut back by 5 bases and J by 4 bases. From germline, CDR1 is MNHEY and CDR2 SVGEGT. The CDR3 is 16 amino acids. The CDR3 nucleotides are TGTGCCAGCAGTACCTCTAGCGGGAGTGGGGCAGATACGCAGTATTTT. The encoded protein is CASSTSSGSGADTQYF.

This clone came up a few times. The rearrangement uses TRBV5-1 and TRBJ1-2, with a weak D call TRBD1 (5 bases). The V gene lost 0 bases and the J gene lost 2 bases, with 14 bases spanning the gap. Per the germline V gene, CDR1 is SGHRS and CDR2 is YFSETQ. CDR3 length: 16 residues. The CDR3 sequence: CASSLALAGQNYGYTF. Written as DNA, the CDR3 is TGCGCCAGCAGCTTGGCCCTTGCGGGGCAGAACTATGGCTACACCTTC.

The rearrangement uses TRBV6-5 and TRBJ2-7, with TRBD1 as a possible D gene (6 bases). The length of the CDR3 is 16 residues. Trimming pared 0 bases from V and 2 bases from J, leaving 14 bases between. From germline, CDR1 is MNHEY and CDR2 SVGAGI. CDR3 residues: CASSYSITGWAYEQYF. In DNA, the CDR3 is TGTGCCAGCAGTTACTCTATAACAGGGTGGGCCTACGAGCAGTACTTC.

The rearrangement links TRBV5-1 to TRBJ2-1; D perhaps matches TRBD2 (6 bases). This CDR3 contains 15 residues. Trimming cost V 4 bases and J 2 bases, with 13 bases left between them. Germline loops: CDR1 SGHRS, CDR2 YFSETQ. The CDR3 reads CASSATGAPYNEQFF. In DNA, the CDR3 is TGCGCCAGCAGCGCTACGGGAGCGCCCTACAATGAGCAGTTCTTC.

The chain has TRBV15 and TRBJ2-3; perhaps TRBD1 as D (6 bases). V dropped 0 bases and J dropped 0 bases, with 7 bases sitting between them. The germline V gene has CDR1 LNHNV and CDR2 YYDKDF (reference sequence). CDR3 length: 15 residues. The CDR3 here is CATSREGGSTDTQYF. Here the CDR3 DNA reads TGTGCCACCAGCAGAGAAGGGGGTAGCACAGATACGCAGTATTTT.

The genes are TRBV5-1 and TRBJ2-1, with 10 bases aligning to TRBD2. Germline loops: CDR1 SGHRS, CDR2 YFSETQ. The CDR3 covers 17 residues. V was clipped by 0 bases and J by 10 bases; unmatched bases: 13. CDR3 amino acids: CASSLVSGRARQGEQFF. The CDR3 DNA follows: TGCGCCAGCAGCTTGGTAAGCGGGAGGGCACGGCAGGGAGAGCAGTTCTTC.

Written as DNA, the CDR3 is TGTGCCAGCAGCCAGGACAGGGGAACTAGCGGGAGCCTTTACAATGAGCAGTTCTTC. Protein: CASSQDRGTSGSLYNEQFF. The chain has TRBV6-4 and TRBJ2-1, with 11 bases aligning to TRBD2. The ends lost 6 bases at V and 4 bases at J; junction bases unmatched: 17. CDR1 is MRHNA, CDR2 SNTAGT, per germline. The CDR3 is 19 amino acids.

J is TRBJ1-5 and V is TRBV6-5, with a weak D call TRBD1 (5 bases). V was shortened by 4 bases and J by 1 base, with 8 bases between the two germline ends. The CDR3 runs 14 residues. The V gene's germline CDR1 is MNHEY and CDR2 SVGAGI. CDR3 sequence reads: CASSSQGSNQPQHF. The CDR3 coding sequence is TGTGCCAGCAGTTCGCAGGGCAGCAATCAGCCCCAGCATTTT.

This chain's CDR3 is CASSESLAAETQYF. CDR3 nucleotides: TGCGCCAGCAGTGAGTCACTAGCTGCGGAGACCCAGTACTTC. V and J are TRBV10-1 and TRBJ2-5; TRBD2 might be the D (6 bases). The CDR3 length is 14 residues. The V gene's germline CDR1 is WNHNN and CDR2 SYGVQD (reference sequence). Trimming took off 0 bases at V and 5 bases at J, with 10 bases between the two ends.

This chain joins TRBV4-2 and TRBJ2-7; 14 nucleotides agree with TRBD2. This CDR3 is 15 amino acids long. Germline V gene lookup returns CDR1 LGHNA and CDR2 YNFKEQ. With 4 bases clipped from V and 7 bases from J, the junction kept 6 bases outside the gene matches. The CDR3 spells CASSPVTSGRGEQYF. The CDR3 DNA sequence: TGTGCCAGCAGCCCCGTGACTAGCGGGAGGGGGGAGCAGTACTTC.

The chain uses TRBV7-9 and TRBJ1-2; possibly TRBD1 for D (6 bases). The CDR3 contains 15 residues. CDR1 is SEHNR and CDR2 is FQNEAQ in the germline V gene (reference sequence). The V end lost 1 base, the J end lost 4 bases, and 13 bases lay between the germline ends. CDR3 DNA sequence: TGTGCCAGCAGCTTAGGGGCAGGGGAGGCCTATGGCTACACCTTC. This codes for CASSLGAGEAYGYTF.

The chain is built from TRBV7-2 and TRBJ1-4, with D maybe TRBD1 (5 bases). CDR1 is SGHTA and CDR2 is FQGNSA in the germline V gene. Trimming shortened V by 1 base and J by 7 bases, and 13 bases separated the two germline ends. This CDR3 is 15 amino acids long. The DNA of the CDR3 is TGTGCCAGCAGCTTAGTGCGGGCAGGGCGTGAAAAACTGTTTTTT. It specifies CASSLVRAGREKLFF.

This sequence joins TRBV27 and TRBJ2-7; possibly TRBD1 for D (8 bases). Germline assignment: CDR1 MNHEY and CDR2 SMNVEV (reference sequence). This CDR3 has 15 residues. V was pared by 2 bases and J by 2 bases, with 13 bases between. The CDR3 coding sequence is TGTGCCAGCAGTTTAACAGGGGGGGTGGCCTACGAGCAGTACTTC. Its protein is CASSLTGGVAYEQYF.

This clone was detected once. The V call is TRBV5-1, the J call TRBJ1-1; D is perhaps TRBD1 (5 bases). Trimming removed 4 bases at V and 10 bases at J, with 11 bases between. The CDR3 is made up of 11 amino acids. The germline CDR1 and CDR2 sequences are SGHRS and YFSETQ. The CDR3, as DNA: TGCGCCAGCAGCCAGGGATCCTTAGCTTTCTTT. Translating it yields CASSQGSLAFF.

J is TRBJ2-4 and V is TRBV25-1; D possibly matches TRBD1 or TRBD2 (6 bases each). V was trimmed by 2 bases and J by 5 bases, leaving 10 bases between them. The germline V gene has CDR1 MGHDK and CDR2 SYGVNS. The CDR3 spans 14 residues. The chain's CDR3 is CASSETGTENIQYF. The CDR3 coding sequence is TGTGCCAGCAGTGAAACAGGGACTGAAAACATTCAGTACTTC.